This T cell receptor (beta chain) was captured by sequencing in a study of OX40 agonist ivuxolimab in advanced cancers. Study details: Patient treatment consisted of intravenous ivuxolimab administration every 2 weeks at 0.01 to 10 mg/kg.

This CDR3 is 14 amino acids long. Germline CDR1 reads SGDLS; CDR2 reads YYNGEE. Assay used: immunoSEQ multiplex PCR; TCRdb lists only in-frame clones, some missing. This repertoire shows about 57,000 clones, nearly 85% found once; its top ten account for 3.1%. The material was CD4+ or CD8+ T cells sorted from blood, obtained in a trial of the OX40 agonist ivuxolimab. The J gene is TRBJ2-5, the V gene TRBV9; unclear D gene. The end of the DNA fits TRBJ2-7 better, so the J call may be wrong. The TCR sequence derives from an adult with an advanced solid tumor such as melanoma, head and neck, liver or kidney cancer. CDR3 residues: CASSPRVSSYEQYF. DNA for the CDR3: TGTGCCAGCAGCCCTAGGGTTAGCTCCTACGAGCAGTACTTC.